The clone carrying this T cell receptor (beta chain) came up once. This sample is part of a study of control samples from healthy donors and cancer patients. This CDR3 is 17 amino acids long. CDR1 is LGHDT, CDR2 YNNKEL, per germline (reference sequence). The ends lost 0 bases at V and 2 bases at J; junction bases unmatched: 6. Only in-frame clones appear in the TCRdb table, and some are missing; sequencing was by immunoSEQ multiplex PCR. Of around 180,000 clones in the sample, around 88% were seen once. Sequences were obtained from blood. The clonotype originates from a woman aged 25-40 years in good health. The rearrangement uses TRBV3-1 (or the pseudogene TRBV3-2) and TRBJ2-3; 9 bases agree with TRBD2. The CDR3 sequence is CASSQDWLAGNTDTQYF. In nucleotides, the CDR3 is TGTGCCAGCAGCCAAGATTGGCTAGCGGGAAACACAGATACGCAGTATTTT.